This T cell receptor (beta chain) was sequenced in a study of OX40 agonist ivuxolimab in advanced cancers. Turning to the study itself: From 23 to 79 years was the age range, with a mean of approximately 58 years, and approximately 84% were male. The study, taken as a whole, reports: Mean expanded clone counts were higher in CD8+ than CD4+ T cells.

This clone was observed a handful of times. Its antigen is still unknown. V shed 6 bases, J shed 5 bases, and the junction held 5 bases outside the gene matches. CDR1 SGHTA and CDR2 FQGNSA come from the germline V gene. This CDR3 comprises 13 residues. Some clones are missing from TCRdb's copy, which holds only in-frame ones; the method was immunoSEQ multiplex PCR. The sample has under 150,000 clones, roughly nine tenths seen once; the top ten hold about 0.55%. With autoimmune disease history or systemic immunosuppression, patients were excluded. The receptor's source is an adult with an advanced solid tumor such as melanoma, head and neck, liver or kidney cancer. Sequences were derived from CD4+ or CD8+ T cells sorted from blood, sampled in a trial of the OX40 agonist ivuxolimab. The rearrangement uses TRBV7-2 and TRBJ1-1; TRBD1 matches at 8 bases. CDR3 sequence: CASRPTGGTEAFF. The CDR3 DNA sequence: TGTGCCAGCAGGCCCACAGGGGGGACTGAAGCTTTCTTT.